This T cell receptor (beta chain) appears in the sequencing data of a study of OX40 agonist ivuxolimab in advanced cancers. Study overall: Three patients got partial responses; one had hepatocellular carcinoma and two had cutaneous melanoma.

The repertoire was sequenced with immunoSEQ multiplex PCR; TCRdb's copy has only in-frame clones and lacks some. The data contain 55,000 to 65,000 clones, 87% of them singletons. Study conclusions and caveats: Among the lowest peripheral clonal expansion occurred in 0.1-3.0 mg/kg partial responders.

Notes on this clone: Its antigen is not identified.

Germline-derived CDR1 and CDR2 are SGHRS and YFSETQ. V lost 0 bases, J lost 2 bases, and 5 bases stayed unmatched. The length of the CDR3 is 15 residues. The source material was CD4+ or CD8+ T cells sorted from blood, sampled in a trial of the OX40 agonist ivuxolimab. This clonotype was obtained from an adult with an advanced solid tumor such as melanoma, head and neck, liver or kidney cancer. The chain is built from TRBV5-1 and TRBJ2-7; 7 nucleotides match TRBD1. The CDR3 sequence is CASSLVTGTAYEQYF. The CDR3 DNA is TGCGCCAGCAGCTTGGTTACCGGGACAGCCTACGAGCAGTACTTC.